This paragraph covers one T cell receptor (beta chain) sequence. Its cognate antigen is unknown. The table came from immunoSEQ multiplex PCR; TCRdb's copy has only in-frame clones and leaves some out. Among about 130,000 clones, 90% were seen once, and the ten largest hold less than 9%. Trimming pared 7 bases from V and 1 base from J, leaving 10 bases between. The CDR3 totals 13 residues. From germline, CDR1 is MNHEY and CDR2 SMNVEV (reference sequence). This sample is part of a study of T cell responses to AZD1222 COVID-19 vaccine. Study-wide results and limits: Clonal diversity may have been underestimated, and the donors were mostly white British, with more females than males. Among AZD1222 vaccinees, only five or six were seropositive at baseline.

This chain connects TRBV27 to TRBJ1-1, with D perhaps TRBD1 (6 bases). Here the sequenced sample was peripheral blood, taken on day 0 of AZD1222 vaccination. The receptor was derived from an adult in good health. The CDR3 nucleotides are TGTGCCAGCAACTCACAGGGGAACACTGAAGCTTTCTTT. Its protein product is CASNSQGNTEAFF.